This T cell receptor beta chain emerged from a study of blood T cell repertoires in COVID-19. The data were produced by immunoSEQ multiplex PCR, yet TCRdb's version contains in-frame clones alone and is incomplete. The data show about 130,000 clones, roughly four fifths seen once. The CDR3 consists of 15 residues. V shed 4 bases and J 2 bases; nucleotides not matched to a gene: 5. The germline CDR1 and CDR2 sequences are MGHRA and YSYEKL. This clone was seen once. The chain links TRBV4-1 to TRBJ2-7; TRBD1 matches at 10 bases. The sequenced material came from peripheral blood. This receptor was obtained from a man aged 30 to 39 with COVID-19, enrolled during active disease. The CDR3 loop is CASSPGTGAPYEQYF. The CDR3 DNA sequence: TGCGCCAGCAGCCCCGGGACAGGGGCCCCCTACGAGCAGTACTTC.